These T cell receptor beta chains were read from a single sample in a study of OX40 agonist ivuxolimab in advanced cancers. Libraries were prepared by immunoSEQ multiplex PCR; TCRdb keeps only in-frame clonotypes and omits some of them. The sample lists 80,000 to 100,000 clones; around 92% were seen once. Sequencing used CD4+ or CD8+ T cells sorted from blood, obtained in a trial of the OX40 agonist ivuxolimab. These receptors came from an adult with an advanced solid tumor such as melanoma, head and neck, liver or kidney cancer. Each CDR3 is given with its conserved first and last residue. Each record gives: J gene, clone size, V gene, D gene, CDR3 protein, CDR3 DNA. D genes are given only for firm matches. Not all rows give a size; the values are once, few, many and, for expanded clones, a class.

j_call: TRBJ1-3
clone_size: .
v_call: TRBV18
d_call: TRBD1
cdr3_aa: CASSPSQGASGNTIYF
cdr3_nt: TGTGCCAGCTCACCATCACAGGGGGCAAGTGGAAACACCATATATTTT

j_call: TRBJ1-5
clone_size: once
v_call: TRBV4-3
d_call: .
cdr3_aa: CASSQVLGPYSNQPQHF
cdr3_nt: TGCGCCAGCAGCCAAGTGCTCGGTCCTTATAGCAATCAGCCCCAGCATTTT

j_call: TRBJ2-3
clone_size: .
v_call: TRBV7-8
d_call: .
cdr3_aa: CASSLVDYSTDTQYF
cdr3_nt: TGTGCCAGCAGCTTAGTAGACTATAGCACAGATACGCAGTATTTT

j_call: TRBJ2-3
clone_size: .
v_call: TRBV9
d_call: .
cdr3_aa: CASSLLISGADTQYF
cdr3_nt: TGTGCCAGCAGCCTACTCATCTCCGGGGCAGATACGCAGTATTTT

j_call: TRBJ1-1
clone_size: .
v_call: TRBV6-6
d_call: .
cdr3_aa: CASLSARALFKAFF
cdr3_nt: TGTGCCAGCCTAAGCGCAAGAGCCCTCTTTAAAGCTTTCTTT

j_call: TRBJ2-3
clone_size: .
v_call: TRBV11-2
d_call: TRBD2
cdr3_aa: CASSRTGSGSGDTQYF
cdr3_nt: TGTGCCAGCAGCCGCACGGGTAGCGGGAGTGGAGATACGCAGTATTTT

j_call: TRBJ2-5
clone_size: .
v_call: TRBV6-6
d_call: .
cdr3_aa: CASSYSGGRKTQYF
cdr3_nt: TGTGCCAGCAGTTACTCTGGGGGAAGAAAGACCCAGTACTTC

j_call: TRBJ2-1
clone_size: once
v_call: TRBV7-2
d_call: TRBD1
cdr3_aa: CASSLGTGTAKDNEQFF
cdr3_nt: TGTGCCAGCAGCTTAGGGACCGGGACAGCCAAGGACAATGAGCAGTTCTTC

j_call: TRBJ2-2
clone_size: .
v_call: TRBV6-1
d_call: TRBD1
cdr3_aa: CASSENRGITGELFF
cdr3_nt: TGTGCCAGCAGTGAAAACAGGGGGATAACCGGGGAGCTGTTTTTT

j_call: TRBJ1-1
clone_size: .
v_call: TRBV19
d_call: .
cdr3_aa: CASSITGNTEAFF
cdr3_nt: TGTGCCAGTAGTATAACAGGGAACACTGAAGCTTTCTTT

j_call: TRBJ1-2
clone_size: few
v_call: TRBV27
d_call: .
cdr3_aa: CASATTSPLYGYTF
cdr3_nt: TGTGCCAGCGCGACAACCTCTCCCCTCTATGGCTACACCTTC

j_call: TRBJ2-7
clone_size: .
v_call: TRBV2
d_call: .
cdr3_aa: CASSRYDEQYF
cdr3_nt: TGTGCCAGCAGCCGGTACGACGAGCAGTACTTC

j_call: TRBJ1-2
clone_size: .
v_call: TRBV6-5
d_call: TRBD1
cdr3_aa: CASSATGLGGYTF
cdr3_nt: TGTGCCAGCAGTGCGACAGGGCTGGGAGGCTACACCTTC

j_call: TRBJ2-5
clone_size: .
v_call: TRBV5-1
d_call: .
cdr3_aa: CASSSQETQYF
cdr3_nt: TGCGCCAGCAGCTCTCAAGAGACCCAGTACTTC

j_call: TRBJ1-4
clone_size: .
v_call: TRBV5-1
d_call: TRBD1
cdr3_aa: CASSSLTGQVEKLFF
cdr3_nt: TGCGCCAGCAGCTCCTTAACCGGACAGGTGGAAAAACTGTTTTTT

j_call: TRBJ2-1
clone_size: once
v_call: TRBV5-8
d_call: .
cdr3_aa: CASSYYNEQFF
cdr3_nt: TGTGCCAGCAGCTACTACAATGAGCAGTTCTTC

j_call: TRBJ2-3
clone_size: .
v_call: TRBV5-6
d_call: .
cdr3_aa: CASSGPSTDTQYF
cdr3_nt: TGTGCCAGCAGCGGCCCTAGCACAGATACGCAGTATTTT

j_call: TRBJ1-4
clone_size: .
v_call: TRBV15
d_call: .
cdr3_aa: CATRRPGQINEKLFF
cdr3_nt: TGTGCCACCAGGAGACCGGGACAAATTAATGAAAAACTGTTTTTT

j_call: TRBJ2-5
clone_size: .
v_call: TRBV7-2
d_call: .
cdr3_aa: CASSGSNLQETQYF
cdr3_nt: TGTGCCAGCAGCGGCAGTAACCTCCAAGAGACCCAGTACTTC

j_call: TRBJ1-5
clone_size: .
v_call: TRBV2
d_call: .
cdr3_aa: CASSEAKYRDTHQPQHF
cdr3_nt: TGTGCCAGCAGTGAAGCCAAATACCGGGACACCCATCAGCCCCAGCATTTT

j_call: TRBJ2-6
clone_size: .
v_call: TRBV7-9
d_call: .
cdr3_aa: CASSTSGANVLTF
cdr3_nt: TGTGCCAGCAGTACCTCTGGGGCCAACGTCCTGACTTTC

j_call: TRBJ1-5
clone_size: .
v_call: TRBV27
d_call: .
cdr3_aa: CASSLGRGINQPQHF
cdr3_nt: TGTGCCAGCAGTTTGGGTCGAGGGATCAATCAGCCCCAGCATTTT

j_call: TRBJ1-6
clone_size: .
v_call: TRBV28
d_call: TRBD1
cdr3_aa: CASTLGGGRDSPLHF
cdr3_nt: TGTGCCAGCACCTTAGGGGGCGGTCGGGATTCACCCCTCCACTTT

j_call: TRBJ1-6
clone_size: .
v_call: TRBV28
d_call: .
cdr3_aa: CASSLFLNSPLHF
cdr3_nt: TGTGCCAGCAGTTTATTCTTGAATTCACCCCTCCACTTT

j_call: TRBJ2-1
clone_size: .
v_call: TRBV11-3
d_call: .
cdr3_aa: CASSPRRSGDHEQFF
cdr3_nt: TGTGCCAGCAGCCCCCGAAGGAGCGGTGACCATGAGCAGTTCTTC

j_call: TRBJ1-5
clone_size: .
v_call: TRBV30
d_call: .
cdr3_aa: CAWSGTGFQPQHF
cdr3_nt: TGTGCCTGGAGCGGCACCGGTTTTCAGCCCCAGCATTTT